This TCR beta chain originates from a study of T-cell memory formation after mild COVID-19. CDR3 size: 17 residues. The V end lost 5 bases, the J end lost 0 bases, and 14 bases lay between the germline ends. Germline loops: CDR1 SGHTA, CDR2 FQGNSA. Study outcomes and limitations: CD4+ contracting clones were found mainly in CM and EM, and CD8+ ones in EMRA. Clones that shrank (day 15 to 85) were balanced CD4/CD8, whereas later expanders leaned CD4+.

Each CDR3 protein is one row after TCRdb ran MiXCR on the 5' RACE reads. Among 400,000 to 500,000 distinct CDR3 sequences listed, 15% to 20% were seen once. A note on this clonotype: The antigen is undetermined.

The rearrangement uses TRBV7-2 and TRBJ1-6, with no clear D. The sequence was obtained from a man younger than 30 who had mild COVID-19 (a few samples of this study predate the infection). Cell type and time point are not known. Sequenced sample: PBMCs or a T cell subset sorted from them (not recorded which). CDR3 bases: TGTGCCAGCAGCCCCGGGGTCGTGAGCTCCTATAATTCACCCCTCCACTTT. Translation: CASSPGVVSSYNSPLHF.